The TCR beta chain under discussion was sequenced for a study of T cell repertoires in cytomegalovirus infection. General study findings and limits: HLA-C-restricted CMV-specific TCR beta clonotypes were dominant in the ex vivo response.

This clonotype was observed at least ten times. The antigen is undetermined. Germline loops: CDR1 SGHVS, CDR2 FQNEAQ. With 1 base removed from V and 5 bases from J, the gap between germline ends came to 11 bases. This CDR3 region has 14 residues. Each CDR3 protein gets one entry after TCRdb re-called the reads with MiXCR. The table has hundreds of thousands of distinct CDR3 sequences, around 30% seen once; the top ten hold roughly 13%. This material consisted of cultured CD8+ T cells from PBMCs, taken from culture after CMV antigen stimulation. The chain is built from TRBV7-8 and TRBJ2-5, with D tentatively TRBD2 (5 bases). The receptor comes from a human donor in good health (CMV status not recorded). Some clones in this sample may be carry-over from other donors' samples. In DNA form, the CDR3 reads TGTGCCAGCAGCTTAGAGGGAGTCGGGGAGACCCAGTACTTC. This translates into CASSLEGVGETQYF. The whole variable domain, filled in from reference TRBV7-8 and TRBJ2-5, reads GAGVSQSPRYKVAKRGQDVALRCDPISGHVSLFWYQQALGQGPEFLTYFQNEAQLDKSGLPSDRFFAERPEGSVSTLKIQRTQQEDSAVYLCASSLEGVGETQYFGPGTRLLVL.